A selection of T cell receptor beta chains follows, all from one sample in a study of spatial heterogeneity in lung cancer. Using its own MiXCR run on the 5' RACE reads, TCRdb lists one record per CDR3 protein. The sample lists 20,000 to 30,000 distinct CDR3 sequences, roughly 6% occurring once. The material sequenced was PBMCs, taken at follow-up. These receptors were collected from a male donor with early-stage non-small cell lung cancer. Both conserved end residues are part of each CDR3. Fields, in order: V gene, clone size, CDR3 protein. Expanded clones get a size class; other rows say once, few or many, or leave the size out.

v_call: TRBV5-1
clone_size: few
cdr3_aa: CASSLGDWDNEQFF

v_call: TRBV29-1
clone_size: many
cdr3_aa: CSVVDRGLKNEQFF

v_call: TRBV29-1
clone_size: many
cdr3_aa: CSVSGQSISEQYF

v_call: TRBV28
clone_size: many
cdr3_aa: CASSLTSTPTEAFF

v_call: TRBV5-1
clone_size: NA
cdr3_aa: CASRRQGKTDTQYF

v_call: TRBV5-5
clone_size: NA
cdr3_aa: CASSLTGSGGNQPQHF

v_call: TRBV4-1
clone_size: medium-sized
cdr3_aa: CASSQGEPETQYF

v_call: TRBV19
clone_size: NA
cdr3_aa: CASSPRTGNTEAFF

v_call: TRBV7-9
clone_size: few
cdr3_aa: CASRGGSPLHF

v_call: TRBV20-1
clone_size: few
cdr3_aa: CSARGPGQRTNEKLFF

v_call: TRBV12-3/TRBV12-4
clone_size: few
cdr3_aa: CASSLVAGFQHF

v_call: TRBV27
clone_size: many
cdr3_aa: CASSLIRTSTDTQYF

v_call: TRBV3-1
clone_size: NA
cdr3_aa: CASSLRLAGGDTQYF

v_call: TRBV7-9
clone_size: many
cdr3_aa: CASSYWGKEDNEQFF

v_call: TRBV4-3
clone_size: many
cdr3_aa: CASSRRSGPESEAFF

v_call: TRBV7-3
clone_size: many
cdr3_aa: CASSSGTAKETQYF

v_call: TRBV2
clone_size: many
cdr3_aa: CASRITQNRGNEKLFF

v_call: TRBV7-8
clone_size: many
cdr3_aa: CASSGRLAGGLRQKTQYF

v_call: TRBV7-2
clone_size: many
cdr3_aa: CASSQDSSSTDTQYF

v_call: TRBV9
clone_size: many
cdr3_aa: CASSRGQGNYGYTF

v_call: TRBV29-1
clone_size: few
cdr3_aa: CSVTAFMNTEAFF

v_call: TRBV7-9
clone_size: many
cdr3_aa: CASSLHTDTQYF

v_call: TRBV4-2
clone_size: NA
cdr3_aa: CASSPAAGQGNYNEQFF

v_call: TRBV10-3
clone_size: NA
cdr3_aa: CAIRTGTGVYGYTF

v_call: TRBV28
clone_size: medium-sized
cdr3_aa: CASGNRPQHF

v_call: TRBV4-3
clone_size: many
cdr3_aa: CASSQEPSGGASYNEQFF

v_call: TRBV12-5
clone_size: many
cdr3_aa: CASGLRQGGPGELFF

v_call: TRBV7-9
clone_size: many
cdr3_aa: CASSFGANNEQFF

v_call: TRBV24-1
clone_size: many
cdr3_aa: CATSAPGGNQPQHF

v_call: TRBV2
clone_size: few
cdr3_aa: CASSGQGRETQYF

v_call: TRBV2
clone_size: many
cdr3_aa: CASSTGTANTGELFF

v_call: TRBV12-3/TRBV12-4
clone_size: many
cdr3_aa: CASSLGSASNQPQHF

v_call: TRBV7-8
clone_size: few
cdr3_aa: CASSLERGMNEQFF

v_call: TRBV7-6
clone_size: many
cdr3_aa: CASSAQPPSGRSNEQFF

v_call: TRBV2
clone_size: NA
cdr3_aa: CATPGGPGNTIYF

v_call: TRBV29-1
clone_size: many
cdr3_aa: CSVAQDRDFYEQYF

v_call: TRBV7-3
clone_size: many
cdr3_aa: CASSPGGHANTGELFF

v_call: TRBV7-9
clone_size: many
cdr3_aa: CASSERDRASGYTF

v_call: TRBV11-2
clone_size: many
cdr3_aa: CASSLNNQPQHF

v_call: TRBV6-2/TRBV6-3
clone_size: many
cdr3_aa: CASSYDRGINNEQFF

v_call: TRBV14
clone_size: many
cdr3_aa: CASSQTNQPQHF

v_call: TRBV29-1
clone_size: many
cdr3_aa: CSVELQGNYNEQFF

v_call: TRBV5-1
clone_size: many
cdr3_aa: CASSAGQLQETQYF